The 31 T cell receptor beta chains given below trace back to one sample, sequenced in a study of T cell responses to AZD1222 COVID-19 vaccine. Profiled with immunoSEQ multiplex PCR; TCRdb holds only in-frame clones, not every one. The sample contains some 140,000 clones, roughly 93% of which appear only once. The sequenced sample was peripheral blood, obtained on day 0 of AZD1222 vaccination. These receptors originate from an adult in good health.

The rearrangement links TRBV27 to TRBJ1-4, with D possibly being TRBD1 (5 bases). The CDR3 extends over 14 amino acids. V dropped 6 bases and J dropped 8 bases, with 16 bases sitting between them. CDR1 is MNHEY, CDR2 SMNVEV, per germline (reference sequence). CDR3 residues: CASSDLGRGEKLFF. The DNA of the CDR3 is TGTGCCAGCAGCGACCTCGGGAGGGGAGAAAAACTGTTTTTT.

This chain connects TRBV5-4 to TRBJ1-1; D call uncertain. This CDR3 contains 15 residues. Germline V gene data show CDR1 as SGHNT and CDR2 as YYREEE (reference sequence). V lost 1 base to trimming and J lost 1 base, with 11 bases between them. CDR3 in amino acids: CASSLTVRSNTEAFF. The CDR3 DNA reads TGTGCCAGCAGCTTGACAGTCCGCTCGAACACTGAAGCTTTCTTT.

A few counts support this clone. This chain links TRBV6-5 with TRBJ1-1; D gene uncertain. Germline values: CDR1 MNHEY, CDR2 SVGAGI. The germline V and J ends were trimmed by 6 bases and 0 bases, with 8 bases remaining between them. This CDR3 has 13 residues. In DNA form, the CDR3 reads TGTGCCAGCAGAACACAACTGAACACTGAAGCTTTCTTT. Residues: CASRTQLNTEAFF.

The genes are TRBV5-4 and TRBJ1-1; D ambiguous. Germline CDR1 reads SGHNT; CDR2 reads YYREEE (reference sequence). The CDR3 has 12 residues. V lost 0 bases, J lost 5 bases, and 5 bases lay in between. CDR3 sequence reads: CASSLDRTEAFF. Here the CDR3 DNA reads TGTGCCAGCAGCTTGGATAGAACTGAAGCTTTCTTT. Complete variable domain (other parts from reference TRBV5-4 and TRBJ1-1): ETGVTQSPTHLIKTRGQQVTLRCSSQSGHNTVSWYQQALGQGPQFIFQYYREEENGRGNFPPRFSGLQFPNYSSELNVNALELDDSALYLCASSLDRTEAFFGQGTRLTVV.

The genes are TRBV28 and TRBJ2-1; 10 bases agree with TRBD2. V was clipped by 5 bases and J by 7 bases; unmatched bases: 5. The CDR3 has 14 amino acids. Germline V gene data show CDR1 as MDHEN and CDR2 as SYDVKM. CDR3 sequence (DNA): TGTGCCAGCAGTCCCCCGGGACTAGCGAATGAGCAGTTCTTC. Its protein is CASSPPGLANEQFF.

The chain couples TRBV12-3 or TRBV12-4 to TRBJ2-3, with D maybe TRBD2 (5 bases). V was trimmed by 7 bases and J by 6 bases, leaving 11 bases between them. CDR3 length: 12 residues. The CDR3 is CASTTRWDTQYF. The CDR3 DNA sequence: TGTGCCAGCACCACTAGATGGGATACGCAGTATTTT.

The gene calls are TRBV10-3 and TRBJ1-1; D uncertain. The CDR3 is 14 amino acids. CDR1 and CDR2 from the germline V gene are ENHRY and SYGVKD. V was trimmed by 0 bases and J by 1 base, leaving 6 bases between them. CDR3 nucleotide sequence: TGTGCCATCAGTGAGTCGGCCCCGAACACTGAAGCTTTCTTT. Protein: CAISESAPNTEAFF.

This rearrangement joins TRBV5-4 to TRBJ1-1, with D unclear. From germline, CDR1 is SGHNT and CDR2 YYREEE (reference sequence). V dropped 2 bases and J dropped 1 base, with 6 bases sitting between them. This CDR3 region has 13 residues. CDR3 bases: TGTGCCAGCAGCTTTGGAGAGAACACTGAAGCTTTCTTT. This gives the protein CASSFGENTEAFF.

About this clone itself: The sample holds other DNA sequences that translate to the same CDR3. The CDR3 nucleotides read TGTGCCAGTAGTATTAGGGTTAGGGACACTGAAGCTTTCTTT. The encoded protein is CASSIRVRDTEAFF. This chain joins TRBV19 and TRBJ1-1; D is unresolved. The CDR3 covers 14 residues. Looked up from germline, CDR1 is LNHDA and CDR2 is SQIVND (reference sequence). Between the trimmed V and J ends, which lost 3 bases and 3 bases, there was a span of 11 bases.

CDR3 amino acids: CASSPTGLSYNSPLHF. CDR3 DNA sequence: TGTGCCAGCTCACCAACAGGGTTATCCTATAATTCACCCCTCCACTTT. The chain recombines TRBV18 with TRBJ1-6; TRBD1 might be the D (6 bases). V was shortened by 2 bases and J by 1 base, with 9 bases between the two germline ends. The CDR3 consists of 16 residues. In germline, CDR1 is KGHSH, CDR2 LQKENI.

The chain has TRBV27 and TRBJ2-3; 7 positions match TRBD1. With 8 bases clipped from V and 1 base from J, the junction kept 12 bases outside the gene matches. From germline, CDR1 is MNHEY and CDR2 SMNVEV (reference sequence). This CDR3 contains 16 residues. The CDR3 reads CASRTGLVSGTDTQYF. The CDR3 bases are TGTGCCAGCCGGACAGGTCTCGTGAGTGGCACAGATACGCAGTATTTT.

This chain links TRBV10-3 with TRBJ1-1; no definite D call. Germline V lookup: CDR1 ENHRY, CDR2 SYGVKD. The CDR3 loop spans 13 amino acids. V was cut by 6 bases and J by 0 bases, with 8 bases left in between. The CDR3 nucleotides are TGTGCCATCAGAGGCATCGTGAACACTGAAGCTTTCTTT. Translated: CAIRGIVNTEAFF.

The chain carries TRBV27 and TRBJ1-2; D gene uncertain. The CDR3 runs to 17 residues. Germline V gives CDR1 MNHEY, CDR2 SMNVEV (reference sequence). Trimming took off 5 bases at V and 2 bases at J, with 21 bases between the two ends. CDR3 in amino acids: CASSASRPGFYNYGYTF. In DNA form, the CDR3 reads TGTGCCAGCAGTGCGTCCAGGCCCGGGTTTTACAACTATGGCTACACCTTC.

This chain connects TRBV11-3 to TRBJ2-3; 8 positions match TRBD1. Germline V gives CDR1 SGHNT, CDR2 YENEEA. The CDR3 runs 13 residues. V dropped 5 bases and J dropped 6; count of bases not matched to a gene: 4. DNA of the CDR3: TGTGCCAGCAGCCGGGGGACAGGCGATACGCAGTATTTT. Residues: CASSRGTGDTQYF.

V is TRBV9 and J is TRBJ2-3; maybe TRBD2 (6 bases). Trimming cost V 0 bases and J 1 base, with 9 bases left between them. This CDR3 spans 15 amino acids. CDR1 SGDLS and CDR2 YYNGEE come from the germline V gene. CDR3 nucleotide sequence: TGTGCCAGCAGCGTAGGCGGGGCCCGCACAGATACGCAGTATTTT. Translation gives CASSVGGARTDTQYF.

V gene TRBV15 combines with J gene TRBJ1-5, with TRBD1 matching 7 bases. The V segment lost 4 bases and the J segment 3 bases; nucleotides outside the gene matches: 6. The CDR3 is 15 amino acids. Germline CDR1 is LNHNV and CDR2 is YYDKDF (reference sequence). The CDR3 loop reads CATSMYRGSNQPQHF. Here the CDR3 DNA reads TGTGCCACCAGCATGTACAGGGGTTCCAATCAGCCCCAGCATTTT.

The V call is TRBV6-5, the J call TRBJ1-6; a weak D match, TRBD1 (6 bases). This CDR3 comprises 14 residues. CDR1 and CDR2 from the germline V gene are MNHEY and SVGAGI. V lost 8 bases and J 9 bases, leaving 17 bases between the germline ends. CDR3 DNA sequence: TGTGCCAGCTCGGGAGGGGGGGCCGGTTCACCCCTCCACTTT. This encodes CASSGGGAGSPLHF.

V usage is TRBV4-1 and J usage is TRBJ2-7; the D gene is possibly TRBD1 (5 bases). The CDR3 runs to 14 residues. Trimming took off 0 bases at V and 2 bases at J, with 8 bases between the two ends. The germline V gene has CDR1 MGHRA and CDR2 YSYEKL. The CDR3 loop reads CASSQDQGPYEQYF. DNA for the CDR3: TGCGCCAGCAGCCAAGATCAGGGCCCCTACGAGCAGTACTTC.

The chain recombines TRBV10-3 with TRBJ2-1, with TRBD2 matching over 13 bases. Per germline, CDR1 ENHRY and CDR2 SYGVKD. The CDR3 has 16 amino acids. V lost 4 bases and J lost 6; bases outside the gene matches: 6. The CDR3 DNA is TGTGCCATCAGTGGTCGGGGACTAGCGGGGAGCAATGAGCAGTTCTTC. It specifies CAISGRGLAGSNEQFF.

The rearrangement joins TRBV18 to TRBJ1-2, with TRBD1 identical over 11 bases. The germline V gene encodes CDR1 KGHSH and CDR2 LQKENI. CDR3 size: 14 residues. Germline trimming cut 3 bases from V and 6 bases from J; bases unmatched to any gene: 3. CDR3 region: CASSPRGQGDGYTF. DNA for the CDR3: TGTGCCAGCTCACCTCGGGGACAGGGGGATGGCTACACCTTC.

The CDR3 nucleotides are TGTGCCAGTACCCGATTGGGTGACGGGGATTCACCCCTCCACTTT. Amino acids: CASTRLGDGDSPLHF. The V gene is TRBV19, the J gene TRBJ1-6, with D unresolved. Germline values: CDR1 LNHDA, CDR2 SQIVND (reference sequence). Trimming stripped 7 bases from V and 8 bases from J, with 18 bases between. CDR3 size: 15 residues.

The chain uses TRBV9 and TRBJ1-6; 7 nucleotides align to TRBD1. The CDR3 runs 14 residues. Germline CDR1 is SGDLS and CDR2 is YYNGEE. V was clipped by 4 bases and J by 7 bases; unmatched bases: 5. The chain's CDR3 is CASSSRDSNSPLHF. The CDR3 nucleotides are TGTGCCAGCAGCAGCCGGGACAGCAATTCACCCCTCCACTTT.

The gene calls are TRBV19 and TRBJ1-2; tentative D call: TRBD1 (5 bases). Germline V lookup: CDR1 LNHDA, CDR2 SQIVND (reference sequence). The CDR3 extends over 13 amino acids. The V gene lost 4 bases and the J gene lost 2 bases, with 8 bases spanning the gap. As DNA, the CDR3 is TGTGCCAGTAGTAATACAGGAAACTATGGCTACACCTTC. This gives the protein CASSNTGNYGYTF. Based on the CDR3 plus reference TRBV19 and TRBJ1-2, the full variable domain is DGGITQSPKYLFRKEGQNVTLSCEQNLNHDAMYWYRQDPGQGLRLIYYSQIVNDFQKGDIAEGYSVSREKKESFPLTVTSAQKNPTAFYLCASSNTGNYGYTFGSGTRLTVV.

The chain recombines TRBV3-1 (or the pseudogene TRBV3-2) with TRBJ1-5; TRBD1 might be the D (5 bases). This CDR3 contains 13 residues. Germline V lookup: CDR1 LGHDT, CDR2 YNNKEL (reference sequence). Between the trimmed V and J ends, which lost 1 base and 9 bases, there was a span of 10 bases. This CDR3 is CASSQARVSPQHF. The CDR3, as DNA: TGTGCCAGCAGCCAAGCCAGGGTATCGCCCCAGCATTTT.

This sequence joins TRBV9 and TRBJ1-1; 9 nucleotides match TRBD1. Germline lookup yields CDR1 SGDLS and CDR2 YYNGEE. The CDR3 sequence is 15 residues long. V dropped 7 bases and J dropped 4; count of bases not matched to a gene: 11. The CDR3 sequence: CASGLSQGAGTEAFF. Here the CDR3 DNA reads TGTGCCAGCGGTCTCTCACAGGGGGCGGGCACTGAAGCTTTCTTT.

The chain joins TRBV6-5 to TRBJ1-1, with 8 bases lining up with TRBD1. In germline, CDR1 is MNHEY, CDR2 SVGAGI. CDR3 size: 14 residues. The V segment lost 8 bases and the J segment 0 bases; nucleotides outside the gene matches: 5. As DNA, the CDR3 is TGTGCCAGCGTAGACAGGGGAGTGAACACTGAAGCTTTCTTT. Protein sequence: CASVDRGVNTEAFF.

The CDR3 is CASSLKGAYEQYF. Here the CDR3 DNA reads TGTGCCAGCAGCTTGAAAGGTGCTTACGAGCAGTACTTC. This chain connects TRBV5-4 to TRBJ2-7; D gene ambiguous. The CDR3 has 13 amino acids. Germline loops: CDR1 SGHNT, CDR2 YYREEE (reference sequence). V was clipped by 1 base and J by 4 bases, with 9 bases between them. Drawing the rest from reference TRBV5-4 and TRBJ2-7, the complete variable domain is ETGVTQSPTHLIKTRGQQVTLRCSSQSGHNTVSWYQQALGQGPQFIFQYYREEENGRGNFPPRFSGLQFPNYSSELNVNALELDDSALYLCASSLKGAYEQYFGPGTRLTVT.

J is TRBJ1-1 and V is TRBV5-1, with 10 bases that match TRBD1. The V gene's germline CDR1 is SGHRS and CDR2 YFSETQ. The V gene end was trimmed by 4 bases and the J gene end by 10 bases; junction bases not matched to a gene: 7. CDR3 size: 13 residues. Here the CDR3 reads CASSPSGTGAAFF. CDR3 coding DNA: TGCGCCAGCAGCCCATCCGGGACAGGGGCAGCTTTCTTT.

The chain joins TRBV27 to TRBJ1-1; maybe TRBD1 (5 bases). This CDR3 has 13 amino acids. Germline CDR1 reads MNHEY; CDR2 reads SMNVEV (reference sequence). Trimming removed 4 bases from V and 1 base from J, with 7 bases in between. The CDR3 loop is CASSSQENTEAFF. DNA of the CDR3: TGTGCCAGCAGTTCACAGGAGAACACTGAAGCTTTCTTT.

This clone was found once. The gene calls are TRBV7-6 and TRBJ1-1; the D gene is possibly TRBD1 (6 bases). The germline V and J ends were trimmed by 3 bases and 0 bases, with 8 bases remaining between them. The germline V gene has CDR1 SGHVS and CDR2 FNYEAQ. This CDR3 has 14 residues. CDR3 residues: CASSLTGLNTEAFF. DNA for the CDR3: TGTGCCAGCAGCTTGACAGGCCTGAACACTGAAGCTTTCTTT. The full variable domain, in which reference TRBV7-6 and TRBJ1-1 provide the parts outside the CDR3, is GAGVSQSPRYKVTKRGQDVALRCDPISGHVSLYWYRQALGQGPEFLTYFNYEAQQDKSGLPNDRFSAERPEGSISTLTIQRTEQRDSAMYRCASSLTGLNTEAFFGQGTRLTVV.

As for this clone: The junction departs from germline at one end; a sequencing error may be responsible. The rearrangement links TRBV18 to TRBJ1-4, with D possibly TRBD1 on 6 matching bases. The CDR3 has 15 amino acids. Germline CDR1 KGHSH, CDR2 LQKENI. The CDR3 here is CASSPQGARGEKLFF. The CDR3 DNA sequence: TGTGCCAGCTCGCCACAGGGCGCCAGGGGTGAAAAACTGTTTTTT. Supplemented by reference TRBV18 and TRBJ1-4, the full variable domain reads NAGVMQNPRHLVRRRGQEARLRCSPMKGHSHVYWYRQLPEEGLKFMVYLQKENIIDESGMPKERFSAEFPKEGPSILRIQQVVRGDSAAYFCASSPQGARGEKLFFGSGTQLSVL.